This record covers a single TCR beta chain. Its antigen is as yet unknown. This record belongs to a study of T-cell reconstitution after alpha-beta-depleted transplantation in children. Study-wide results and limits: In patients about two months after transplant, alpha-beta T cells reportedly arose from several hundred expanded graft clones. A year post-transplant, T-cell counts and diversity derived mostly from newly produced T cells. Recipient T cells and thymic progenitors that survived were the source of the high TCRbeta diversity seen at day 60 in some patients.

The germline gives CDR1 DFQATT, CDR2 SNEGSKA (reference sequence). V shed 6 bases and J 2 bases; nucleotides not matched to a gene: 7. The CDR3 is 14 amino acids. The authors prepared the TCRbeta library with unique molecular identifiers. TCRdb ran MiXCR on the PCR reads and lists one entry per CDR3 protein. Of almost 250,000 distinct CDR3 sequences listed, roughly 23% were seen once; the top ten hold 2.6%. This clonotype originated in a girl aged 2-10 years with Fanconi anemia, due to receive a stem cell transplant. The sequences come from PBMCs, collected before TCRalphabeta/CD19-depleted stem cell transplant. The rearrangement links TRBV20-1 to TRBJ2-3; 8 nucleotides line up with TRBD2. The CDR3 loop is CSANSGVNTDTQYF. The CDR3 DNA reads as TGCAGTGCAAATAGCGGGGTGAACACAGATACGCAGTATTTT.